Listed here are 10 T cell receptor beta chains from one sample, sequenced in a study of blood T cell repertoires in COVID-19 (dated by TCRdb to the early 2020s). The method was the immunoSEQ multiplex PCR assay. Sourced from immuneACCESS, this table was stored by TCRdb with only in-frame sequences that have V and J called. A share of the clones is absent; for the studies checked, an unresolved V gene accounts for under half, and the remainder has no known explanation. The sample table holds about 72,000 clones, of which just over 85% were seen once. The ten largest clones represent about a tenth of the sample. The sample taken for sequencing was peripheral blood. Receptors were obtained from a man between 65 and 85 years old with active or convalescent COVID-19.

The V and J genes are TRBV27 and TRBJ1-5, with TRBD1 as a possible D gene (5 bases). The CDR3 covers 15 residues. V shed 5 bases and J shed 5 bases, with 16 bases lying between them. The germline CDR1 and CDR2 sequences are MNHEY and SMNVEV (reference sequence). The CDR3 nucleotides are TGTGCCAGCAGTCCAGACCCAGGGTTCTATCAGCCCCAGCATTTT. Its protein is CASSPDPGFYQPQHF.

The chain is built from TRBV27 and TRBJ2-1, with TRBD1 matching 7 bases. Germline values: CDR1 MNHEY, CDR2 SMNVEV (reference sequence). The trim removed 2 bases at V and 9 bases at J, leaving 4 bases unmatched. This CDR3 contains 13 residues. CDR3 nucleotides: TGTGCCAGCAGTTTAACAGGGGAAGTTGAGCAGTTCTTC. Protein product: CASSLTGEVEQFF.

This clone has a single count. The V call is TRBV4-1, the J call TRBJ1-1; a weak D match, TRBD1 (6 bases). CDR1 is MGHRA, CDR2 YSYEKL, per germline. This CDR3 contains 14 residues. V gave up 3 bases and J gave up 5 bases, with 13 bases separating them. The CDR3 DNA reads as TGCGCCAGCAGCCACCCAGGGGTAGGAACTGAAGCTTTCTTT. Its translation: CASSHPGVGTEAFF.

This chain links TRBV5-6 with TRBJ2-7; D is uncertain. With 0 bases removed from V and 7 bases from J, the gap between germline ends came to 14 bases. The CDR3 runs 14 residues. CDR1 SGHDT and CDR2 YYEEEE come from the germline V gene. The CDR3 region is CASSLARPPREQYF. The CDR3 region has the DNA TGTGCCAGCAGCTTGGCCAGGCCCCCTCGGGAGCAGTACTTC.

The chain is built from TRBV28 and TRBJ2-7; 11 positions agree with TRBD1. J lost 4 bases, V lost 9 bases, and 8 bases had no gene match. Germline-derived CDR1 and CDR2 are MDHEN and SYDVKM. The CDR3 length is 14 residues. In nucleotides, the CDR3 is TGTGCCAGTCTAAGCGGGACAGGGGGATACGAGCAGTACTTC. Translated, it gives CASLSGTGGYEQYF.

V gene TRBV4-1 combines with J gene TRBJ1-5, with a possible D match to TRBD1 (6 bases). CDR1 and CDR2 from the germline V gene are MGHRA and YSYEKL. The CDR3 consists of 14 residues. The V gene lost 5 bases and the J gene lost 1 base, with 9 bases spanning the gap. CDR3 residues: CASSATGSNQPQHF. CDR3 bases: TGCGCCAGCAGCGCAACAGGGAGCAATCAGCCCCAGCATTTT.

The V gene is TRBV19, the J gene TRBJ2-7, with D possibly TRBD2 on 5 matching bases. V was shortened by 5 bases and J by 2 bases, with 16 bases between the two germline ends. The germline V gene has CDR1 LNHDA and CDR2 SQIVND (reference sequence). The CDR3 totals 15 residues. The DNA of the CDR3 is TGTGCCAGTAGTTCCGAGGGTGCCGGGACCTACGAGCAGTACTTC. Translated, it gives CASSSEGAGTYEQYF.

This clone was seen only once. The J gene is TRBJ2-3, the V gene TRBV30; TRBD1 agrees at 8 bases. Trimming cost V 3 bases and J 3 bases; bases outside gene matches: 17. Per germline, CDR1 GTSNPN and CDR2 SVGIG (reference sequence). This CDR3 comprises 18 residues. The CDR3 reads CAWSRETLRGRMTDTQYF. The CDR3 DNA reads TGTGCCTGGAGCCGTGAAACTCTCAGGGGGCGTATGACAGATACGCAGTATTTT.

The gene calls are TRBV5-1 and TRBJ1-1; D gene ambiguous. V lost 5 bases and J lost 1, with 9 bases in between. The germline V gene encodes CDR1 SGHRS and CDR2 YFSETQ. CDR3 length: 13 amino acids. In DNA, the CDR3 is TGCGCCAGCAGTAGCGGACGGAACACTGAAGCTTTCTTT. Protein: CASSSGRNTEAFF. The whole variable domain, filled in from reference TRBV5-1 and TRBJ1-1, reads KAGVTQTPRYLIKTRGQQVTLSCSPISGHRSVSWYQQTPGQGLQFLFEYFSETQRNKGNFPGRFSGRQFSNSRSEMNVSTLELGDSALYLCASSSGRNTEAFFGQGTRLTVV.

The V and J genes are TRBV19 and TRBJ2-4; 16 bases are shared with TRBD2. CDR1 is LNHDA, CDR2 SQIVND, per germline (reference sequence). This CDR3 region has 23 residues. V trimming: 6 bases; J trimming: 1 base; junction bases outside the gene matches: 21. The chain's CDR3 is CASSKVGLAGGFVGEMAKNIQYF. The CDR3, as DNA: TGTGCCAGTAGCAAAGTGGGACTAGCGGGAGGGTTTGTAGGGGAAATGGCCAAAAACATTCAGTACTTC.